This entry lists 32 T cell receptor beta chains sequenced from one sample in a study of T-cell reconstitution after alpha-beta-depleted transplantation in children. As it was prepared, the TCRbeta library received unique molecular identifiers. From the PCR reads, TCRdb called clonotypes with MiXCR, one entry per CDR3 protein. The data hold fewer than 550,000 distinct CDR3 sequences, with around 10% observed a single time. Sequencing used PBMCs, mostly from graft donor cells, obtained 180 days after TCRalphabeta/CD19-depleted stem cell transplant. The receptor source for this set is a female patient under 10 years old who had a stem cell transplant for aplastic anemia, so the T cells may come from the graft donor.

This clonotype was recorded a few times. CDR3 protein: CASRGQGVVFQDSNEKLFF. The DNA for the CDR3 is TGTGCCAGCAGGGGCCAGGGGGTGGTTTTTCAGGACTCTAATGAAAAACTGTTTTTT. The V gene is TRBV28, the J gene TRBJ1-4; TRBD1 matches at 7 bases. Germline CDR1 reads MDHEN; CDR2 reads SYDVKM. CDR3 length: 19 amino acids. V was clipped by 6 bases and J by 3 bases; unmatched bases: 19.

The chain combines TRBV3-1 with TRBJ2-2; D uncertain. CDR1 is LGHDT, CDR2 YNNKEL, per germline (reference sequence). V was pared by 5 bases and J by 4 bases, with 11 bases between. The CDR3 covers 14 residues. The CDR3 bases are TGTGCCAGCAGCTCAGTGCGTTCCACCGGGGAGCTGTTTTTT. It codes for CASSSVRSTGELFF.

There are a few counts of this clonotype. This chain joins TRBV15 and TRBJ2-7; tentative D call: TRBD2 (5 bases). Trimming pared 0 bases from V and 6 bases from J, leaving 15 bases between. This CDR3 has 15 amino acids. From germline, CDR1 is LNHNV and CDR2 YYDKDF (reference sequence). CDR3 sequence: CATSRDPGLAGEQYV. DNA of the CDR3: TGTGCCACCAGCAGAGATCCCGGTCTAGCAGGCGAGCAGTACGTC.

This clonotype showed up just a few times. The chain uses TRBV28 and TRBJ2-1; D may be TRBD2 (6 bases). Trimming pared 2 bases from V and 4 bases from J, leaving 12 bases between. The CDR3 sequence is 15 residues long. Germline assignment: CDR1 MDHEN and CDR2 SYDVKM. CDR3 residues: CASSLELAEYNEQFF. The CDR3 bases are TGTGCCAGCAGTTTAGAACTAGCTGAATACAATGAGCAGTTCTTC.

This clonotype was seen a few times. Here the CDR3 DNA reads TGTGCCAGCAGTTTCCCCCCCCTAAGCGGGAGGTTTGGCGGGGAGCTGTTTTTT. Translation: CASSFPPLSGRFGGELFF. The J gene is TRBJ2-2, the V gene TRBV28; 9 bases map to TRBD2. Germline CDR1 MDHEN, CDR2 SYDVKM. The CDR3 consists of 18 residues. The V and J ends lost 3 bases and 7 bases, in that order; junction bases with no gene match: 15.

This clonotype was detected only a few times. The chain is built from TRBV5-1 and TRBJ2-1, with TRBD2 as a possible D gene (6 bases). V lost 7 bases and J lost 8, with 25 bases in between. The CDR3 has 16 residues. The germline V gene encodes CDR1 SGHRS and CDR2 YFSETQ. CDR3 DNA: TGCGCCAGCGGGTCTAGTCTAGCGCCTCGGGGCGATGAGCAGTTCTTC. This encodes CASGSSLAPRGDEQFF.

In this sample, this clonotype turned up a few times. The rearrangement uses TRBV5-1 and TRBJ2-7, with 10 bases aligning to TRBD2. Germline values: CDR1 SGHRS, CDR2 YFSETQ. CDR3 length equals 14 residues. The V segment lost 2 bases and the J segment 3 bases; nucleotides outside the gene matches: 2. The CDR3 region has the DNA TGCGCCAGCAGCTTTTGGACTAGCGGCTACGAGCAGTACTTC. Amino acids: CASSFWTSGYEQYF.

This clonotype came up a few times. The genes are TRBV7-2 and TRBJ1-5, with 7 bases lining up with TRBD1. V trimming: 2 bases; J trimming: 1 base; junction bases outside the gene matches: 2. Germline V gives CDR1 SGHTA, CDR2 FQGNSA. The CDR3 runs 15 residues. This CDR3 reads CASSLKGASNQPQHF. The CDR3 bases are TGTGCCAGCAGCTTAAAGGGGGCAAGCAATCAGCCCCAGCATTTT.

This clonotype came up a few times. The chain joins TRBV20-1 to TRBJ2-7; 7 bases line up with TRBD1. The J segment lost 2 bases and the V segment lost 0 bases, leaving 4 bases of the junction unmatched. CDR1 is DFQATT, CDR2 SNEGSKA, per germline (reference sequence). CDR3 length equals 14 residues. This CDR3 is CSARETGSTYEQYF. The CDR3 nucleotides are TGCAGTGCTAGAGAGACAGGGTCGACCTACGAGCAGTACTTC.

This rearrangement joins TRBV2 to TRBJ1-1; a weak D match, TRBD1 (5 bases). CDR1 is SNHLY, CDR2 FYNNEI, per germline. Trimming stripped 8 bases from V and 1 base from J, with 14 bases between. The CDR3 covers 14 residues. DNA of the CDR3: TGTGCCAGCCAAGGGACGGGAACGAACACTGAAGCTTTCTTT. Protein product: CASQGTGTNTEAFF.

This clonotype was picked up a small number of times. The chain uses TRBV7-2 and TRBJ2-3; D possibly corresponds to TRBD1 (5 bases). Germline assignment: CDR1 SGHTA and CDR2 FQGNSA. The CDR3 extends over 15 amino acids. Trimming removed 1 base from V and 4 bases from J, with 12 bases in between. CDR3 sequence (DNA): TGTGCCAGCAGCTTAGTCGGCAGGGTTGCAGATACGCAGTATTTT. Its translation is CASSLVGRVADTQYF. Full variable domain (remainder filled in from reference TRBV7-2 and TRBJ2-3): GAGVSQSPSNKVTEKGKDVELRCDPISGHTALYWYRQSLGQGLEFLIYFQGNSAPDKSGLPSDRFSAERTGGSVSTLTIQRTQQEDSAVYLCASSLVGRVADTQYFGPGTRLTVL.

This sequence joins TRBV21-1 and TRBJ2-1. TRBV21-1 is annotated as a pseudogene. This CDR3 spans 14 amino acids. CDR3 bases: TGTGCCAGCAGCCCACACGTAGCCTTCAATGAGCAGTTCTTC. It encodes CASSPHVAFNEQFF.

This chain links TRBV7-9 with TRBJ2-7; D is unclear. Germline CDR1 and CDR2: SEHNR and FQNEAQ (reference sequence). Trimming took off 4 bases at V and 3 bases at J, with 16 bases between the two ends. This CDR3 is 15 amino acids long. CDR3: CASSSPGSSFYEQYF. The CDR3 DNA reads TGTGCCAGCAGCTCCCCGGGCTCTTCTTTCTACGAGCAGTACTTC.

This clonotype was picked up a small number of times. V gene TRBV19 combines with J gene TRBJ2-7; no reliable D call. Between the trimmed V and J ends, which lost 5 bases and 5 bases, there was a span of 19 bases. Germline V lookup: CDR1 LNHDA, CDR2 SQIVND (reference sequence). The length of the CDR3 is 15 residues. CDR3 amino acids: CASSLRTVPVDEQYF. CDR3 DNA sequence: TGTGCCAGTAGTCTTCGGACGGTTCCGGTAGACGAGCAGTACTTC.

This clonotype has only a few counts. The chain links TRBV11-2 to TRBJ2-1, with 7 positions matching TRBD1. The CDR3 is made up of 14 amino acids. CDR1 SGHAT and CDR2 FQNNGV come from the germline V gene. V dropped 5 bases and J dropped 8; count of bases not matched to a gene: 9. CDR3 residues: CASSEGALQDEQFF. The CDR3 bases are TGTGCCAGCAGCGAGGGGGCTCTCCAGGATGAGCAGTTCTTC. Supplemented by reference TRBV11-2 and TRBJ2-1, the full variable domain reads EAGVAQSPRYKIIEKRQSVAFWCNPISGHATLYWYQQILGQGPKLLIQFQNNGVVDDSQLPKDRFSAERLKGVDSTLKIQPAKLEDSAVYLCASSEGALQDEQFFGPGTRLTVL.

The chain recombines TRBV6-2 or TRBV6-3 with TRBJ2-5; D gene unclear. Germline CDR1 is MNHEY and CDR2 is SVGEGT. The CDR3 runs 12 residues. Trimming removed 8 bases at V and 2 bases at J, with 9 bases between. The CDR3 DNA reads TGTGCCAGCCTGGGGTTTCAAGAGACCCAGTACTTC. This sequence encodes CASLGFQETQYF.

Turning to this clonotype: The CDR3 does not end in the conserved phenylalanine or tryptophan, so this is likely a read error. V usage is TRBV6-2 or TRBV6-3 and J usage is TRBJ1-5; TRBD1 matches at 9 bases. The J segment lost 6 bases and the V segment lost 4 bases, leaving 4 bases of the junction unmatched. Germline CDR1 and CDR2: MNHEY and SVGEGT. The CDR3 spans 14 residues. The CDR3 sequence is CASSLTGGIQPQHL. The CDR3 DNA sequence: TGTGCCAGCAGTTTAACAGGGGGCATTCAGCCCCAGCATTTG.

The chain uses TRBV20-1 and TRBJ2-5; possibly TRBD1 for D (5 bases). This CDR3 has 12 amino acids. Trimming cost V 1 base and J 7 bases, with 10 bases left between them. Looked up from germline, CDR1 is DFQATT and CDR2 is SNEGSKA (reference sequence). Written as DNA, the CDR3 is TGCAGTGCTAGAGGGGGCGGCGGGACCCAGTACTTC. It encodes CSARGGGGTQYF.

This clonotype appeared a few times. The gene calls are TRBV25-1 and TRBJ2-2; TRBD2 matches at 11 bases. Germline loops: CDR1 MGHDK, CDR2 SYGVNS. The CDR3 length is 17 residues. Trimming cost V 4 bases and J 4 bases; bases outside gene matches: 8. This CDR3 is CASSGLAGTPTTGELFF. CDR3 DNA: TGTGCCAGCAGTGGACTAGCGGGAACTCCGACCACCGGGGAGCTGTTTTTT.

V and J are TRBV30 and TRBJ2-7, with TRBD2 matching 7 bases. With V trimmed by 3 bases and J by 0 bases, 8 bases remained unmatched. The CDR3 consists of 15 residues. Germline values: CDR1 GTSNPN, CDR2 SVGIG (reference sequence). CDR3 sequence reads: CAWSPRLALSYEQYF. The DNA for the CDR3 is TGTGCCTGGAGCCCTCGACTAGCCCTCTCCTACGAGCAGTACTTC.

The chain couples TRBV7-7 to TRBJ1-5; D is possibly TRBD1 (6 bases). The length of the CDR3 is 13 residues. Germline V gives CDR1 SSHAT, CDR2 FNYEAQ (reference sequence). Trimming pared 2 bases from V and 7 bases from J, leaving 9 bases between. The CDR3 sequence is CASSLRQGQPQHF. The CDR3 nucleotides read TGTGCCAGCAGCTTAAGGCAGGGGCAGCCCCAGCATTTT.

This clonotype is a singleton in its sample. The V and J genes are TRBV12-3 or TRBV12-4 and TRBJ2-3; D remains ambiguous. The CDR3 extends over 15 amino acids. Trimming shortened V by 3 bases and J by 4 bases, and 14 bases separated the two germline ends. This CDR3 is CASSFRVLPADTQYF. The CDR3 DNA reads TGTGCCAGCAGTTTTAGGGTCCTCCCCGCAGATACGCAGTATTTT.

This rearrangement joins TRBV4-3 to TRBJ2-7, with D possibly TRBD2 on 5 matching bases. The CDR3 spans 15 residues. V was pared by 1 base and J by 2 bases, with 12 bases between. Per the germline V gene, CDR1 is LGHNA and CDR2 is YSLEER. For the CDR3, the DNA is TGCGCCAGCAGCCAAGGGAGCGGAGCCGCCTACGAGCAGTACTTC. It specifies CASSQGSGAAYEQYF.

In its sample, this clonotype was seen a few times. The chain couples TRBV2 to TRBJ2-1; D may be TRBD1 or TRBD2 (5 bases each). Trimming took off 8 bases at V and 2 bases at J, with 13 bases between the two ends. Germline CDR1 reads SNHLY; CDR2 reads FYNNEI. This CDR3 region has 14 residues. The CDR3 region is CASVRDPPYNEQFF. The CDR3 DNA reads as TGTGCCAGCGTCCGGGACCCCCCCTACAATGAGCAGTTCTTC.

This clonotype was observed a few times. The V gene is TRBV7-6, the J gene TRBJ2-7; 9 bases are shared with TRBD1. The CDR3 has 16 amino acids. In germline, CDR1 is SGHVS, CDR2 FNYEAQ. V shed 2 bases and J 6 bases; nucleotides not matched to a gene: 11. The CDR3 DNA reads as TGTGCCAGCAGCTTATCTGATAGGGGACAGGGTAGCGAGCAGTACTTC. Translated, it gives CASSLSDRGQGSEQYF.

This clonotype was seen a few times. The chain recombines TRBV15 with TRBJ2-2, with unresolved D. Germline CDR1 LNHNV, CDR2 YYDKDF (reference sequence). V dropped 3 bases and J dropped 1 base, with 9 bases sitting between them. The CDR3 loop spans 15 amino acids. The DNA for the CDR3 is TGTGCCACCAGCAGGAACCGGATGAACACCGGGGAGCTGTTTTTT. This translates into CATSRNRMNTGELFF.

This clonotype came up a few times. This chain joins TRBV4-3 and TRBJ2-3, with 13 positions matching TRBD2. This CDR3 has 19 amino acids. The germline CDR1 and CDR2 sequences are LGHNA and YSLEER. V lost 3 bases to trimming and J lost 1 base; unmatched junction nucleotides: 10. The DNA for the CDR3 is TGCGCCAGCAGCCACACCACAGGACTAGCGGGAGCTCGCACAGATACGCAGTATTTT. The encoded protein is CASSHTTGLAGARTDTQYF.

In regard to this clonotype: An end of the junction does not agree with germline; a read error may underlie this. V is TRBV28 and J is TRBJ1-1; the D is unclear. CDR3 length equals 12 residues. Germline V gene sequence: CDR1 MDHEN, CDR2 SYDVKM. The CDR3 bases are TGTGCCAGCAGTTTCCGGAACACTGGAGCTTTCTTT. Translated: CASSFRNTGAFF. Full variable domain (rest looked up from reference TRBV28 and TRBJ1-1): DVKVTQSSRYLVKRTGEKVFLECVQDMDHENMFWYRQDPGLGLRLIYFSYDVKMKEKGDIPEGYSVSREKKERFSLILESASTNQTSMYLCASSFRNTGAFFGQGTRLTVV.

This clonotype was recorded many times. The chain has TRBV7-6 and TRBJ2-1; 8 positions match TRBD2. There are 15 residues in the CDR3. CDR1 SGHVS and CDR2 FNYEAQ come from the germline V gene. J lost 4 bases, V lost 8 bases, and 10 bases had no gene match. Written as DNA, the CDR3 is TGTGCCAGCGCTTATGGCGGGAGGTTTTACAATGAGCAGTTCTTC. Its translation: CASAYGGRFYNEQFF.

The rearrangement links TRBV6-5 to TRBJ1-2; 7 bases line up with TRBD1. The trim removed 5 bases at V and 8 bases at J, leaving 17 bases unmatched. The V gene's germline CDR1 is MNHEY and CDR2 SVGAGI. The CDR3 extends over 16 amino acids. The CDR3 sequence is CASSQWAGGYGEGYTF. In DNA, the CDR3 is TGTGCCAGCAGTCAGTGGGCAGGGGGGTACGGAGAGGGCTACACCTTC.

This clonotype occurred a few times. The chain uses TRBV20-1 and TRBJ2-7; D is uncertain. The ends were cut back, 3 bases at V and 8 bases at J, with 11 bases in the middle. Germline assignment: CDR1 DFQATT and CDR2 SNEGSKA (reference sequence). The CDR3 is 11 residues long. CDR3 nucleotides: TGCAGTGCTAGTAACGGAGCTCAGCAGTACGTC. Its translation: CSASNGAQQYV.

The J gene is TRBJ1-1, the V gene TRBV7-2, with unresolved D. The V end was cut by 4 bases, the J end by 0 bases, with 3 bases between. The CDR3 totals 12 residues. Germline CDR1 and CDR2: SGHTA and FQGNSA. This CDR3 reads CASSYMNTEAFF. The CDR3 DNA reads TGTGCCAGCAGCTATATGAACACTGAAGCTTTCTTT. The full variable domain, in which reference TRBV7-2 and TRBJ1-1 provide the parts outside the CDR3, is GAGVSQSPSNKVTEKGKDVELRCDPISGHTALYWYRQSLGQGLEFLIYFQGNSAPDKSGLPSDRFSAERTGGSVSTLTIQRTQQEDSAVYLCASSYMNTEAFFGQGTRLTVV.